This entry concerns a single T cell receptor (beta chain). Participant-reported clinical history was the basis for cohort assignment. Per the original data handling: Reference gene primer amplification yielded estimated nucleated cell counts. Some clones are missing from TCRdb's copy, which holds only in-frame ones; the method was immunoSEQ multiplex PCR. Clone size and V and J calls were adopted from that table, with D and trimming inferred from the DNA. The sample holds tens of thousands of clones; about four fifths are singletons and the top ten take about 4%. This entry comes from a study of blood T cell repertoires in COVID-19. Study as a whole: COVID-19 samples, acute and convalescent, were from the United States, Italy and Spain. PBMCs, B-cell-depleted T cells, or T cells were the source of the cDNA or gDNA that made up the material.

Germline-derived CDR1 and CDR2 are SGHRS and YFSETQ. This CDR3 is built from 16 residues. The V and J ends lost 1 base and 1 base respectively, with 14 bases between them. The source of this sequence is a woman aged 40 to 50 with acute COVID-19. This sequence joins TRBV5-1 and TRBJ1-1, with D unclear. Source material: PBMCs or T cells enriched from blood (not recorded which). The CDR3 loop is CASSLRPTGGNTEAFF. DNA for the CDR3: TGCGCCAGCAGCTTGAGGCCTACCGGCGGGAACACTGAAGCTTTCTTT.